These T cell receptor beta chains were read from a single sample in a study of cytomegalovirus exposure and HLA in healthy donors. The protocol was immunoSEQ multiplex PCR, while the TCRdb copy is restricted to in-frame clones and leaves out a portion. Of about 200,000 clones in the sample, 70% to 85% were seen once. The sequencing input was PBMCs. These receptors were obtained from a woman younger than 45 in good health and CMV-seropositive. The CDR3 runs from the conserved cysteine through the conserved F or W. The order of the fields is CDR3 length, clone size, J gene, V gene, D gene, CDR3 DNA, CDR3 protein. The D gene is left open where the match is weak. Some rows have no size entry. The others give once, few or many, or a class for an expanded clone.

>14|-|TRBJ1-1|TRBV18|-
TGTGCCAGCTCAACAGACATATCCTTCACTGAAGCTTTCTTT
CASSTDISFTEAFF
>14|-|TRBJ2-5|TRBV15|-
TGTGCCACCAGCAGAGCTCTAGCCATAGAGACCCAGTACTTC
CATSRALAIETQYF
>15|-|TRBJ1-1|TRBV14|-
TGTGCCAGCAGCCAGAGGACAGTCATGAACACTGAAGCTTTCTTT
CASSQRTVMNTEAFF
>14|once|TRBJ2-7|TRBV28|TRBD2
TGTGCCAGCAGGACTAGCGGGAGTTGGTACGAGCAGTACTTC
CASRTSGSWYEQYF
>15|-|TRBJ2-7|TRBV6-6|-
TGTGCCAGCAGTTCTACCGGGATTTTGCCCTACGAGCAGTACTTC
CASSSTGILPYEQYF
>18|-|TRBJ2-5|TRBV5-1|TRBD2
TGCGCCAGCAGCTTGGAACGGGGGGACTACCTGGCCAAAGAGACCCAGTACTTC
CASSLERGDYLAKETQYF
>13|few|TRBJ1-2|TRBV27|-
TGTGCCAGCAGTTCACGAAGCCTCTATGGCTACACCTTC
CASSSRSLYGYTF
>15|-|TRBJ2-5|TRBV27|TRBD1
TGTGCCAGCACTGGGGAACAGGGGATTAGGGAGACCCAGTACTTC
CASTGEQGIRETQYF
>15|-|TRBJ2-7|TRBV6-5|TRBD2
TGTGCCAGCAGTAAACCGGGGCGGGAGGGGTACGAGCAGTACTTC
CASSKPGREGYEQYF
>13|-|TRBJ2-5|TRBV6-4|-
TGTGCCAGCGCCCTGGGCGAGGGAGAGACCCAGTACTTC
CASALGEGETQYF
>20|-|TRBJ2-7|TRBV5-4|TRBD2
TGTGCCAGCAGCTTGCTTTCCCCGGGACTAGCGGGAGTAGGGGCCTACGAGCAGTACTTC
CASSLLSPGLAGVGAYEQYF
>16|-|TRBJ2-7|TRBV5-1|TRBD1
TGCGCCAGCAGCGCTGGTTCGGGACAGGGCTACTACGAGCAGTACTTC
CASSAGSGQGYYEQYF
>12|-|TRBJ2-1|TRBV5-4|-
TGTGCCAGCAGCCAGGACAGCAATGAGCAGTTCTTC
CASSQDSNEQFF
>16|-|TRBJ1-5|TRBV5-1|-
TGCGCCAGCAGCTTGGCAGGCGGGGAAGGCAATCAGCCCCAGCATTTT
CASSLAGGEGNQPQHF
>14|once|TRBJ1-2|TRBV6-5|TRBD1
TGTGCCAGCAGGTGGAACCGGGACAGTGTCCGCTACACCTTC
CASRWNRDSVRYTF
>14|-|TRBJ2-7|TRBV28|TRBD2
TGTGCCAGCACCACTGGCGGGAGGGCCTACGAGCAGTACTTC
CASTTGGRAYEQYF
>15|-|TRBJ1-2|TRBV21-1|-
TGTGCCAGCACCCCTACCGGGGTAGCGAACTATGGCTACACCTTC
CASTPTGVANYGYTF
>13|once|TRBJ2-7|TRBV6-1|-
TGTGCCAGCAGTGTCAGGACTGCCTACGAGCAGTACTTC
CASSVRTAYEQYF
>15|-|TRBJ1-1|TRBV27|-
TGTGCCAGCAGTTTATGGGTGGGCACGAACACTGAAGCTTTCTTT
CASSLWVGTNTEAFF
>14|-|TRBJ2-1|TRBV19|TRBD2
TGTGCCAGTAGCCGGGAGGGCCTCGGCAATGAGCAGTTCTTC
CASSREGLGNEQFF
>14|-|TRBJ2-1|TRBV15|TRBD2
TGTGCCACCAGCAGAGACGGGAGGGGGAATGAGCAGTTCTTC
CATSRDGRGNEQFF
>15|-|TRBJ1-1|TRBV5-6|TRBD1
TGTGCCAGCAGTGCCAGGGGGACAGTCCACACTGAAGCTTTCTTT
CASSARGTVHTEAFF
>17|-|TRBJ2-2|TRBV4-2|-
TGTGCCAGCAGCCAAGATTGGCGCAGGGAAGGCACCGGGGAGCTGTTTTTT
CASSQDWRREGTGELFF
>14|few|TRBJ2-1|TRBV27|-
TGTGCCAGCAGCCCTGACAGCTCCTACAATGAGCAGTTCTTC
CASSPDSSYNEQFF
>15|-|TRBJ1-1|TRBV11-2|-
TGTGCCAGCAGCTCAGGGTTTCTTTGGCACACTGAAGCTTTCTTT
CASSSGFLWHTEAFF
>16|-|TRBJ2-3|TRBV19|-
TGTGCCAGTACCACAGGCATCCCAGGGTTACCAGATACGCAGTATTTT
CASTTGIPGLPDTQYF
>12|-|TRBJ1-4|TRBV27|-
TGTGCCAGCTCCATCGGGGTAGGAAAACTGTTTTTT
CASSIGVGKLFF
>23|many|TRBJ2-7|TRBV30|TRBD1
TGTGCCTGGAGTGTACCTTACCCCAACAAACCGGGACAGGATCTACTTCGGTCATGTGAGCAGTACTTC
CAWSVPYPNKPGQDLLRSCEQYF
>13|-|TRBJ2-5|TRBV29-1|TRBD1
TGCAGCGTTGACGGACAGGGGCAAGAGACCCAGTACTTC
CSVDGQGQETQYF
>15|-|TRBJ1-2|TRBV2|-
TGTGCCAGCAGTGAAGTGGAGTACGGATTGAATGGCTACACCTTC
CASSEVEYGLNGYTF
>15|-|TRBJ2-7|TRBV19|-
TGTGCCAGTAGTATTGAATGGGGCAGTCACTACGAGCAGTACTTC
CASSIEWGSHYEQYF
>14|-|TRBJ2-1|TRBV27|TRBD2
TGTGCCAGCACTTCTAGCGGGCTGTACAATGAGCAGTTCTTC
CASTSSGLYNEQFF
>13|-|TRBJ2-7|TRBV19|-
TGTGCCAGTAGTAATACGGGATCCAACGAGCAGTACTTC
CASSNTGSNEQYF
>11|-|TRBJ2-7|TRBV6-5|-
TGTGCCAGCAGTTACCGTTACGAGCAGTACTTC
CASSYRYEQYF
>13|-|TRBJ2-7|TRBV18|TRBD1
TGTGCCAGCTCCCGGGACAGGAGCTACGAGCAGTACTTC
CASSRDRSYEQYF
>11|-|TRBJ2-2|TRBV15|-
TGTGCCGTGGGGCTCTCCGGGGAGCTGTTTTTT
CAVGLSGELFF
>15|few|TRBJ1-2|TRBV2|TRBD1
TGTGCCAGCAGTGCAAACGCAGGGGGCGGCTTTGGCTACACCTTC
CASSANAGGGFGYTF
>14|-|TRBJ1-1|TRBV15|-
TGTGCCACCAGCAGAGAACAGTCGGCGACTGAAGCTTTCTTT
CATSREQSATEAFF
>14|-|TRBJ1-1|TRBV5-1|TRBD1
TGCGCCAGCAGCTTTCAGGGGGAGAACACTGAAGCTTTCTTT
CASSFQGENTEAFF
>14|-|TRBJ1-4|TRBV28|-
TGTGCCAGCAGCCGAGGAGGGATGGATGAAAAACTGTTTTTT
CASSRGGMDEKLFF
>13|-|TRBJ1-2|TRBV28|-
TGTGCCAGCAGTTTGGGGCAGCTCTATGGCTACACCTTC
CASSLGQLYGYTF
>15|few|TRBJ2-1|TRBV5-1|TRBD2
TGCGCCAGCGCCGTAGCGGGGGGGATAGCATATGAGCAGTTCTTC
CASAVAGGIAYEQFF
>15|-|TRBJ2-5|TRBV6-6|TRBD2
TGTGCCAGCAGTCAGCCACTAGCGGGAGTAGAGACCCAGTACTTC
CASSQPLAGVETQYF
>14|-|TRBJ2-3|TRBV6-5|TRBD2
TGTGCCAGCAGTAGGACTAGAGGCACAGATACGCAGTATTTT
CASSRTRGTDTQYF
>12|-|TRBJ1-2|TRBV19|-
TGTGCCAGTAGAACGGCAGGGGAGGGCTACACCTTC
CASRTAGEGYTF
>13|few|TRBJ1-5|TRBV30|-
TGTGCCTGGAGTAGGGCAGGAGGGCAGCCCCAGCATTTT
CAWSRAGGQPQHF
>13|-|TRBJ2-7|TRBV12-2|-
TGTGCAAGTCCCTTGGGACAGGCGTACGAGCAGTACTTC
CASPLGQAYEQYF